This T cell receptor beta chain emerged from a study of early stage breast cancer tumors. About the research overall: Most invasive tumors, about 70% of the 16, were ER+/PR+/HER2-. Findings of the study overall: Comparing each tissue with blood distinguished tumor from normal in most of the 16 patients. Enriched TCRB sequences shared across patients were mostly commonly generated sequences.

CDR1 and CDR2 (germline): SGHDT, YYEEEE. The CDR3 extends over 12 amino acids. Between the trimmed V and J ends, which lost 4 bases and 4 bases, there was a span of 9 bases. Of note for this clone: Its antigen is as yet unknown.

The assay was immunoSEQ multiplex PCR, and TCRdb's table has in-frame clones only and misses some. The table has roughly 58,000 clones, 75% to 95% seen once. The sequence derives from a person aged 70 to 85 with breast cancer. The sequenced material came from blood. The rearrangement uses TRBV5-6 and TRBJ2-7, with a tentative D call TRBD2 (5 bases). DNA for the CDR3: TGTGCCAGCAGCCCGTCGGGGTACGAGCAGTACTTC. Translating gives CASSPSGYEQYF.